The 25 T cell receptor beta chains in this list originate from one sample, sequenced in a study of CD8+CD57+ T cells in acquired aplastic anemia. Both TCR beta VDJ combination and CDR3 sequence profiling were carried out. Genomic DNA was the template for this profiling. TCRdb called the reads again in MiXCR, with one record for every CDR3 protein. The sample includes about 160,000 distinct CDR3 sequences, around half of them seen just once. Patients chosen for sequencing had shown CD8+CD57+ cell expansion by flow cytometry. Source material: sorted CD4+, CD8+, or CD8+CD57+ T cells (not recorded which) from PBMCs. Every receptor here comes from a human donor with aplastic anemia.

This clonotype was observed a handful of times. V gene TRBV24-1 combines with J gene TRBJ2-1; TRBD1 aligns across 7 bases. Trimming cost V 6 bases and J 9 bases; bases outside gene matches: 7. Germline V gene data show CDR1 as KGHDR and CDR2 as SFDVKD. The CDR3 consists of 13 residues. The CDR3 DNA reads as TGTGCCACCAGTCGTCAGGGGACAGCTGAGCAGTTCTTC. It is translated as CATSRQGTAEQFF.

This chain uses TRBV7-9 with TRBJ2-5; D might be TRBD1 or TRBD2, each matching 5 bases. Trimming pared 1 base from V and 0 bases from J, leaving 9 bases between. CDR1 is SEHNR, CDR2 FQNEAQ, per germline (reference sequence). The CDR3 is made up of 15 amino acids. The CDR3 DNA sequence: TGTGCCAGCAGCTTAGGGGTGGGGGACCAAGAGACCCAGTACTTC. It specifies CASSLGVGDQETQYF.

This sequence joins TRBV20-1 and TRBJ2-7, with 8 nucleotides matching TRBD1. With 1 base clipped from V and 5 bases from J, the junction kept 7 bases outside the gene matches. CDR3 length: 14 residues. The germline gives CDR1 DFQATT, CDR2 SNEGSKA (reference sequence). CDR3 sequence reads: CSARGRTGSHEQYF. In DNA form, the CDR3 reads TGCAGTGCTAGAGGGAGGACAGGGAGCCACGAGCAGTACTTC.

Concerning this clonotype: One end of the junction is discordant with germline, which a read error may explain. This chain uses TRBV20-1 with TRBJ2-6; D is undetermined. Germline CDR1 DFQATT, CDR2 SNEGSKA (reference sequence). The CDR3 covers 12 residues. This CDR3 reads CSASGWAYVLTF. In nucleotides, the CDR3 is TGCAGTGCTAGCGGGTGGGCCTACGTCCTGACTTTC.

DNA of the CDR3: TGTGCCAGCGGAACCGGGACAGGGGACTACGAAGCTTTCTTT. It is translated as CASGTGTGDYEAFF. The chain carries TRBV6-1 and TRBJ1-1; 10 nucleotides line up with TRBD1. The CDR3 has 14 amino acids. The germline V gene has CDR1 MNHNS and CDR2 SASEGT. The ends lost 8 bases at V and 8 bases at J; junction bases unmatched: 11.

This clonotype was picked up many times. The CDR3 loop reads CASSIGGYEQYF. In DNA form, the CDR3 reads TGTGCCAGTAGTATAGGAGGGTACGAGCAGTACTTC. The rearrangement links TRBV19 to TRBJ2-7, with TRBD2 as a possible D gene (5 bases). V was cut by 1 base and J by 4 bases, with 5 bases left in between. Looked up from germline, CDR1 is LNHDA and CDR2 is SQIVND (reference sequence). This CDR3 is 12 amino acids long.

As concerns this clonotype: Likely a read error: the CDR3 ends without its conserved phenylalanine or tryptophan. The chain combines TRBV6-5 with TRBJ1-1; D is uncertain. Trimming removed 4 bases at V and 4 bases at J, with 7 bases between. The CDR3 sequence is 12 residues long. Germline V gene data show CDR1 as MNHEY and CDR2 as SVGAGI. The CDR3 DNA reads TGTGCCAGCAGTTTTATAGGCACTGAAGCTTTCCTT. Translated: CASSFIGTEAFL.

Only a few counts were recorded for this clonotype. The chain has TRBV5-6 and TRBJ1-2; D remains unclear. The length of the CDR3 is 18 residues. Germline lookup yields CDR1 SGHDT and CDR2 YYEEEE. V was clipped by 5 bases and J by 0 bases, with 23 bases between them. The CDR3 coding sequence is TGTGCCAGCAGTCTGCCACCGGGATCGCCCCGTCCTAACTATGGCTACACCTTC. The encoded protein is CASSLPPGSPRPNYGYTF. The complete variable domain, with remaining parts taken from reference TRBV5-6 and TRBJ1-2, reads DAGVTQSPTHLIKTRGQQVTLRCSPKSGHDTVSWYQQALGQGPQFIFQYYEEEERQRGNFPDRFSGHQFPNYSSELNVNALLLGDSALYLCASSLPPGSPRPNYGYTFGSGTRLTVV.

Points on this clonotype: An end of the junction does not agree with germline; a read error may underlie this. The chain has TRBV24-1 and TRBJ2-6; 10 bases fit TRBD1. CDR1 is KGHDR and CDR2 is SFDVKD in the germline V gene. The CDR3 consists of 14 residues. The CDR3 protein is CATSDRTGGNVLTF. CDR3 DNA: TGTGCCACCAGTGACCGGACAGGGGGCAACGTCCTGACTTTC.

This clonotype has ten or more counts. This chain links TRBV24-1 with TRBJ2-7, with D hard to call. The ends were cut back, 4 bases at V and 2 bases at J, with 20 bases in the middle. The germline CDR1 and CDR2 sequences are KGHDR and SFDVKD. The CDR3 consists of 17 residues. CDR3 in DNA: TGTGCCACCAGTGACCCACTGGGTTCGGAAGGAACCTACGAGCAGTACTTC. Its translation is CATSDPLGSEGTYEQYF.

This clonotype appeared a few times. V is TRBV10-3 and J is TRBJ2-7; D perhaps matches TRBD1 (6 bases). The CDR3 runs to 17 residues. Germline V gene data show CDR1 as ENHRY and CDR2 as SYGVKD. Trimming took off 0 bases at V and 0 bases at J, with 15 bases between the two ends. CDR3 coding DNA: TGTGCCATCAGTGAGTCAATCCGTCCGGACAGCTCCTACGAGCAGTACTTC. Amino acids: CAISESIRPDSSYEQYF.

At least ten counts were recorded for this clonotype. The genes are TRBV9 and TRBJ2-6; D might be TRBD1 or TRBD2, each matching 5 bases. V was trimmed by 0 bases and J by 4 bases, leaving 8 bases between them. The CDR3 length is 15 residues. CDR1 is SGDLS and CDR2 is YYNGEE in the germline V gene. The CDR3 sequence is CASSVVGAGANVLTF. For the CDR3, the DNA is TGTGCCAGCAGCGTAGTCGGGGCCGGGGCCAACGTCCTGACTTTC.

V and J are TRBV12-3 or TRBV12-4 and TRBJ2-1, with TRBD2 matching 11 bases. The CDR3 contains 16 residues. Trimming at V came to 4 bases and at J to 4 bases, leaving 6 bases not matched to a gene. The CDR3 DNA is TGTGCCAGCAGTTCACGGGGGACTAGCGGTTACAATGAGCAGTTCTTC. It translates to CASSSRGTSGYNEQFF.

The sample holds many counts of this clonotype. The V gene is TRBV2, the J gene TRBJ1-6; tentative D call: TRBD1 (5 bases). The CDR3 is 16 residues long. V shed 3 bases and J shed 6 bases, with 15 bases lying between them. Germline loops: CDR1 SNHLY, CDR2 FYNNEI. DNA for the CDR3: TGTGCCAGCAGTGAGGGGACGGGGACCCTTAATTCACCCCTCCACTTT. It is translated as CASSEGTGTLNSPLHF.

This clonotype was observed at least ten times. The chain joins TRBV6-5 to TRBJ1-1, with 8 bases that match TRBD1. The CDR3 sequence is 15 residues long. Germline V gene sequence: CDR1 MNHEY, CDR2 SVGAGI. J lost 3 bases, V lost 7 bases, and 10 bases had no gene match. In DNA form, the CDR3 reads TGTGCCAGCAAAATAACCGGACAGGGCGACACTGAAGCTTTCTTT. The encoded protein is CASKITGQGDTEAFF.

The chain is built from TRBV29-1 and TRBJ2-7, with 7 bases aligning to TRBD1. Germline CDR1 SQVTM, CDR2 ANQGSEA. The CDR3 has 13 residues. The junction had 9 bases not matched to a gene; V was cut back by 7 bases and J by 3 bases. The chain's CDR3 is CSGRQGLGYEQYF. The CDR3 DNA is TGCAGCGGAAGACAGGGATTGGGCTACGAGCAGTACTTC.

The CDR3 DNA follows: TGCAGTGCTAGAGTAGGGACGGAGACCCAGTACTTC. This sequence encodes CSARVGTETQYF. The rearrangement uses TRBV20-1 and TRBJ2-5; the D gene could be TRBD1 or TRBD2 (5 bases each). The CDR3 loop spans 12 amino acids. Trimming took 1 base from V and 5 from J, leaving 8 bases between them. Germline CDR1 and CDR2: DFQATT and SNEGSKA (reference sequence).

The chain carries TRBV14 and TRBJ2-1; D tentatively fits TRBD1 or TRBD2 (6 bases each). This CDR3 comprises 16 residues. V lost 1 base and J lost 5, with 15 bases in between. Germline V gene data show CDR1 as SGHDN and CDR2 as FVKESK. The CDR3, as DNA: TGTGCCAGCAGCCAAGGTTTCGGGGGCTCGGACAATGAGCAGTTCTTC. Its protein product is CASSQGFGGSDNEQFF.

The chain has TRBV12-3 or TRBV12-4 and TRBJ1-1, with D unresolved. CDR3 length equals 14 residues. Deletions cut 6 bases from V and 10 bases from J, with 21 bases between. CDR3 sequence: CASSGAGRTMRAFF. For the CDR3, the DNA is TGTGCCAGCAGCGGAGCGGGAAGAACCATGAGAGCTTTCTTT.

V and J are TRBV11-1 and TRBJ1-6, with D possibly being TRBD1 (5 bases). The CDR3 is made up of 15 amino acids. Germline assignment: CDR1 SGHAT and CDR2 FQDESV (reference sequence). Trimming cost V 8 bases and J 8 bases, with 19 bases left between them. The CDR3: CASAPLGGGDSPLHF. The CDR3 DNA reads TGTGCCAGCGCCCCCCTAGGTGGGGGTGATTCACCCCTCCACTTT.

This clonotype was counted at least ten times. CDR3 residues: CASSLGMDSYEQYF. The CDR3 DNA reads as TGTGCCAGCAGCTTAGGCATGGACAGCTACGAGCAGTACTTC. The chain links TRBV13 to TRBJ2-7; the D gene is possibly TRBD1 (6 bases). The CDR3 runs to 14 residues. Germline CDR1 PRHDT, CDR2 FYEKMQ (reference sequence). V was pared by 0 bases and J by 3 bases, with 9 bases between.

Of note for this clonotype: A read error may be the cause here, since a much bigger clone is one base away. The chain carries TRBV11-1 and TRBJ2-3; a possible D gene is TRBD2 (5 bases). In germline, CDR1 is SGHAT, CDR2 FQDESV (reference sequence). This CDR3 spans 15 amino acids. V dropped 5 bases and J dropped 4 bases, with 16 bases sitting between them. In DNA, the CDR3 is TGTGCCAGCAGCCCCGACTTCGGGGTCCCAGATACGCAGTATTTT. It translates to CASSPDFGVPDTQYF.

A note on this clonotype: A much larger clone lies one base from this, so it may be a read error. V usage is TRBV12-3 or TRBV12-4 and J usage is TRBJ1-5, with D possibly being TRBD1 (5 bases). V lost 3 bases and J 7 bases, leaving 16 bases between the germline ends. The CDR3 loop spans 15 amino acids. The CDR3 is CASSLTGGAGQPQHF. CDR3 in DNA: TGTGCCAGCAGTTTGACCGGAGGGGCAGGACAGCCCCAGCATTTT.

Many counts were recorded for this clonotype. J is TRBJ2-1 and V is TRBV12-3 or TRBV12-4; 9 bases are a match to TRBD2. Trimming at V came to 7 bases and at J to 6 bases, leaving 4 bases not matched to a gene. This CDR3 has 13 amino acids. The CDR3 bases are TGTGCCAGCAAGGCGGGGGGGAGCAATGAGCAGTTCTTC. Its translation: CASKAGGSNEQFF.

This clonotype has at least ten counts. The CDR3 is CASSLYGGMNTEAFF. DNA for the CDR3: TGTGCCAGCAGCTTATACGGAGGCATGAACACTGAAGCTTTCTTT. This chain uses TRBV11-2 with TRBJ1-1, with unresolved D. V was shortened by 2 bases and J by 0 bases, with 10 bases between the two germline ends. Looked up from germline, CDR1 is SGHAT and CDR2 is FQNNGV. The CDR3 extends over 15 amino acids.